This entry lists 7 T cell receptor beta chains sequenced from one sample in a study of naive and memory T cell subsets. General study points: Especially in CD8 cells, naive repertoires contained a few larger clonotypes, possibly CD45RA-re-expressing memory cells.

Both TRBC1 and TRBC2 were covered by a beta constant-region primer of two equimolar oligonucleotides. The ligated cDNA underwent four PCR rounds using SP2 and nested alpha and beta constant-region primers. TCRdb re-called the UMI-ligation and nested PCR reads through MiXCR, storing one row per CDR3 protein. The table lists tens of thousands of distinct CDR3 sequences, approximately 11% of them singletons. The antigens of these receptors remain unknown. Sequenced material: naive CD4+ T cells from blood. The receptors stem from a human donor in good health.

This clonotype was seen many times. The gene calls are TRBV11-3 and TRBJ2-1; 9 nucleotides align to TRBD1. The V gene end was trimmed by 0 bases and the J gene end by 10 bases; junction bases not matched to a gene: 7. Per germline, CDR1 SGHNT and CDR2 YENEEA. The CDR3 has 15 residues. CDR3 coding DNA: TGTGCCAGCAGCTTAGAGTCCCGGGACAGGGTAGAGCAGTTCTTC. Translating gives CASSLESRDRVEQFF.

CDR3 in amino acids: CASSNYGDYGYTF. In DNA, the CDR3 is TGTGCCAGCAGCAATTACGGGGACTATGGCTACACCTTC. The chain has TRBV25-1 and TRBJ1-2, with D uncertain. V lost 6 bases, J lost 3 bases, and 11 bases lay in between. Germline CDR1 reads MGHDK; CDR2 reads SYGVNS. This CDR3 contains 13 residues.

This clonotype was seen a handful of times. The rearrangement uses TRBV6-2 or TRBV6-3 and TRBJ2-7; D not certain. Per germline, CDR1 MNHEY and CDR2 SVGEGT. The CDR3 contains 15 residues. Trimming pared 7 bases from V and 0 bases from J, leaving 16 bases between. The CDR3, as DNA: TGTGCCAGCACCAAGCAAGCCCTCCTCTCCTACGAGCAGTACTTC. Translation gives CASTKQALLSYEQYF.

This clonotype turned up a few times. The rearrangement uses TRBV2 and TRBJ2-5; perhaps TRBD1 as D (6 bases). The CDR3 is made up of 13 amino acids. Germline V gene sequence: CDR1 SNHLY, CDR2 FYNNEI. V was cut by 6 bases and J by 2 bases, with 10 bases left in between. The CDR3 DNA sequence: TGTGCCAGCAGACTCAGGGGACAAGAGACCCAGTACTTC. Protein: CASRLRGQETQYF.

This clonotype was seen many times. The V and J genes are TRBV6-2 or TRBV6-3 and TRBJ1-1; D gene uncertain. The V gene lost 4 bases and the J gene lost 1 base, with 7 bases spanning the gap. In germline, CDR1 is MNHEY, CDR2 SVGEGT. The CDR3 runs to 13 residues. CDR3 bases: TGTGCCAGCAGTTGGACTAAGAACACTGAAGCTTTCTTT. Protein product: CASSWTKNTEAFF.

About this clonotype itself: This sequence may be a read error, since a much larger clone differs from it by one base. The chain combines TRBV20-1 with TRBJ1-1; D not certain. CDR3 length: 13 residues. The germline CDR1 and CDR2 sequences are DFQATT and SNEGSKA (reference sequence). V lost 5 bases to trimming and J lost 8 bases, with 18 bases between them. The CDR3 spells CSAATSSGAEAFF. DNA of the CDR3: TGCAGTGCTGCCACGTCATCTGGTGCCGAAGCTTTCTTT.

V and J are TRBV20-1 and TRBJ2-7; 8 nucleotides align to TRBD2. The germline gives CDR1 DFQATT, CDR2 SNEGSKA (reference sequence). The V segment lost 3 bases and the J segment 4 bases; nucleotides outside the gene matches: 14. The CDR3 is 16 amino acids. This CDR3 is CSASSSGTRGLYEQYF. The CDR3 bases are TGCAGTGCTAGTTCCTCCGGGACTAGGGGTCTGTACGAGCAGTACTTC.